The clone carrying this TCR beta chain has a handful of counts. This sample was taken from a study of T cell changes during pregnancy in multiple sclerosis. The CDR3 totals 13 residues. Germline V gene data show CDR1 as WNHNN and CDR2 as SYGVQD (reference sequence). V was cut by 0 bases and J by 5 bases, with 7 bases left in between. Generated by immunoSEQ multiplex PCR, the TCRdb table keeps only in-frame clones and is missing some. This sample has tens of thousands of clones, with 85% to 95% found just once. The V call is TRBV10-1, the J call TRBJ2-5; TRBD2 might be the D (6 bases). The sample consisted of peripheral blood, taken in the third trimester of pregnancy. The receptor was derived from a female donor in good health, enrolled as a control in a pregnancy study. CDR3 region: CASSESGRETQYF. Here the CDR3 DNA reads TGCGCCAGCAGTGAGTCGGGGAGGGAGACCCAGTACTTC.